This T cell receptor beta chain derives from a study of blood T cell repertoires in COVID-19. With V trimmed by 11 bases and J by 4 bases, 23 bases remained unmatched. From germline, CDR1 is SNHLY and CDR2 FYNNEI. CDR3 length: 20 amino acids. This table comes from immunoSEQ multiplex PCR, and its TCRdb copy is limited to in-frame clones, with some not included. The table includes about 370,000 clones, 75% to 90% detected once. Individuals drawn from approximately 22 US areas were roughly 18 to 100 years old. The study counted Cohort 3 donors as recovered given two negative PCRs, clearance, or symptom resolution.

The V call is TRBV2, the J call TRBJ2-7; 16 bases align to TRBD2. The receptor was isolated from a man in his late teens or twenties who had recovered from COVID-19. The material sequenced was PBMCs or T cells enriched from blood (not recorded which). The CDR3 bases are TGTGCCGTATGGCGGGCAGGGGTTTCGGGACTAGCGGGAGGGCAGTACGAGCAGTACTTC. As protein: CAVWRAGVSGLAGGQYEQYF.